Included here is one TCR beta chain sequence, with context. This record comes from a study of blood T cell repertoires in COVID-19. Overall study context: Sources were T cells, B-cell-depleted T cells, or PBMCs; the material itself was cDNA or gDNA.

There are 13 residues in the CDR3. Trimming removed 3 bases from V and 6 bases from J, with 11 bases in between. Germline-derived CDR1 and CDR2 are SEHNR and FQNEAQ (reference sequence). In the source study's methods: It was from reference gene primer amplification that nucleated cell counts were estimated. This table comes from immunoSEQ multiplex PCR, and its TCRdb copy is limited to in-frame clones, with some not included. Clone size and the V and J calls come from that table; the DNA yielded D and trimming. The data contain approximately 120,000 clones, around 88% of them singletons. The sample was peripheral blood. This chain links TRBV7-9 with TRBJ1-2; D remains unclear. This clonotype was sampled from a human donor with acute or convalescent COVID-19. The donor label of this sample is uncertain. In DNA, the CDR3 is TGTGCCAGCAGCTTCTCCGGGTCTGATGGCTACACCTTC. Its protein product is CASSFSGSDGYTF. Using reference TRBV7-9 and TRBJ1-2 for the parts outside the CDR3, the full variable domain is DTGVSQNPRHKITKRGQNVTFRCDPISEHNRLYWYRQTLGQGPEFLTYFQNEAQLEKSRLLSDRFSAERPKGSFSTLEIQRTEQGDSAMYLCASSFSGSDGYTFGSGTRLTVV.